One T cell receptor beta chain is described in this entry. The data originate from a study of OX40 agonist ivuxolimab in advanced cancers. For the study at large: Anti-PD-1, anti-PD-L1 or anti-CTLA-4 therapy given earlier was allowed, and 40% had some.

Repertoires were generated with immunoSEQ multiplex PCR, while TCRdb's copy carries only in-frame clones and drops some. Found here are more than 60,000 clones, over 90% of them singletons; the top ten hold approximately 15%. The CDR3 runs to 13 residues. Germline CDR1 reads MDHEN; CDR2 reads SYDVKM. Trimming left V 5 bases short and J 3 bases short, with 11 bases between. The source is an adult with an advanced solid tumor such as melanoma, head and neck, liver or kidney cancer. The chain recombines TRBV28 with TRBJ2-7; D may match TRBD1 or TRBD2 (5 bases each). This material consisted of CD4+ or CD8+ T cells sorted from blood, taken in a trial of the OX40 agonist ivuxolimab. The chain's CDR3 is CASSPRDLYEQYF. CDR3 nucleotides: TGTGCCAGCAGTCCCCGGGACCTCTACGAGCAGTACTTC.